Following are 13 T cell receptor beta chains from one sample sequenced in a study of metastatic and nonmetastatic thyroid tumors (dated by TCRdb to the early 2020s). The method was PCR. The listed sequencing device is Illumina HiSeq 4000. TCRdb redid the processing of the public reads, applying fastp at Q25 and MiXCR, and retained in-frame beta chains. Within this sample are some 21,000 clones, with about 17% of them counted one time only. Around a fifth of the sample lies in the top ten. None of the patients had been given any treatment before thyroid surgery. The material sequenced was blood. The source is a male donor with papillary thyroid cancer or a benign thyroid nodule (not recorded which). Some clones in this sample may be carry-over from other donors' samples.

This clone showed up many times. CDR3 loop: CASSQGPAREQYF. Written as DNA, the CDR3 is TGTGCCAGCAGCCAGGGACCCGCCCGAGAGCAGTACTTC. The chain links TRBV7-2 to TRBJ2-7; D is tentatively TRBD1 or TRBD2 (5 bases each). The CDR3 is made up of 13 amino acids. Looked up from germline, CDR1 is SGHTA and CDR2 is FQGNSA. V lost 5 bases, J lost 7 bases, and 15 bases lay in between.

This clone was observed at least ten times. This rearrangement joins TRBV9 to TRBJ1-1; D perhaps matches TRBD1 (6 bases). CDR1 and CDR2 from the germline V gene are SGDLS and YYNGEE. V dropped 2 bases and J dropped 3 bases, with 8 bases sitting between them. The CDR3 contains 13 residues. The CDR3 reads CASSVQGYTEAFF. CDR3 in DNA: TGTGCCAGCAGCGTCCAGGGGTACACTGAAGCTTTCTTT.

This clone showed up many times. The rearrangement uses TRBV11-2 and TRBJ2-1, with 7 bases lining up with TRBD1. The germline gives CDR1 SGHAT, CDR2 FQNNGV. The V segment lost 1 base and the J segment 6 bases; nucleotides outside the gene matches: 6. CDR3 size: 15 residues. The CDR3 region is CASSLGLDRPNEQFF. The DNA for the CDR3 is TGTGCCAGCAGCTTAGGATTGGACAGGCCCAATGAGCAGTTCTTC. Drawing the rest from reference TRBV11-2 and TRBJ2-1, the complete variable domain is EAGVAQSPRYKIIEKRQSVAFWCNPISGHATLYWYQQILGQGPKLLIQFQNNGVVDDSQLPKDRFSAERLKGVDSTLKIQPAKLEDSAVYLCASSLGLDRPNEQFFGPGTRLTVL.

The chain links TRBV5-5 to TRBJ2-7; D could derive from TRBD1 or TRBD2 (5 bases each). The ends were cut back, 5 bases at V and 4 bases at J, with 10 bases in the middle. CDR3 length: 12 amino acids. Germline assignment: CDR1 SGHKS and CDR2 YYEKEE (reference sequence). Here the CDR3 reads CASSPWGYEQYF. The CDR3 DNA sequence: TGTGCCAGCAGTCCCTGGGGGTACGAGCAGTACTTC.

The rearrangement links TRBV6-1 to TRBJ1-3; no firm D call. The CDR3 sequence is 19 residues long. V shed 8 bases and J shed 4 bases, with 30 bases lying between them. The germline V gene has CDR1 MNHNS and CDR2 SASEGT. The CDR3 spells CASPTDMESVYGKGNTIYF. CDR3 bases: TGTGCCAGCCCAACAGACATGGAAAGTGTCTACGGGAAAGGAAACACCATATATTTT.

In this sample, this clone is medium-sized. This chain uses TRBV28 with TRBJ2-7; D may be TRBD1 or TRBD2 (5 bases each). With 5 bases removed from V and 0 bases from J, the gap between germline ends came to 20 bases. The germline V gene has CDR1 MDHEN and CDR2 SYDVKM. The CDR3 consists of 17 residues. CDR3 sequence: CASSPPDWDQDSYEQYF. For the CDR3, the DNA is TGTGCCAGCAGTCCTCCCGATTGGGACCAGGACTCCTACGAGCAGTACTTC. The whole variable domain, remainder taken from reference TRBV28 and TRBJ2-7, is DVKVTQSSRYLVKRTGEKVFLECVQDMDHENMFWYRQDPGLGLRLIYFSYDVKMKEKGDIPEGYSVSREKKERFSLILESASTNQTSMYLCASSPPDWDQDSYEQYFGPGTRLTVT.

The chain links TRBV7-3 to TRBJ2-1, with no clear D. Germline assignment: CDR1 SGHTA and CDR2 FQGTGA. This CDR3 has 13 amino acids. Trimming took off 7 bases at V and 9 bases at J, with 16 bases between the two ends. This CDR3 is CASNSAGPGEQFF. CDR3 in DNA: TGTGCCAGCAACTCTGCCGGTCCAGGTGAGCAGTTCTTC.

This clone was seen at least ten times. A junction end diverges from the germline sequence, so it may reflect a read error. The V gene is TRBV5-1, the J gene TRBJ2-7, with TRBD2 as a possible D gene (6 bases). The germline CDR1 and CDR2 sequences are SGHRS and YFSETQ. The CDR3 runs 13 residues. The CDR3 protein is CASSPWREDERYF. CDR3 sequence (DNA): TGCGCCAGCAGCCCGTGGCGGGAAGACGAGCGGTACTTC.

By proportion, this clone is medium-sized. This rearrangement joins TRBV28 to TRBJ2-7, with 7 bases lining up with TRBD2. The J segment lost 3 bases and the V segment lost 8 bases, leaving 13 bases of the junction unmatched. Germline loops: CDR1 MDHEN, CDR2 SYDVKM. This CDR3 contains 15 residues. The CDR3, as DNA: TGTGCCAGCCGATCCTGGCGGGAGTGGCGCTACGAGCAGTACTTC. Protein: CASRSWREWRYEQYF.

This clone was found a few times. The junction does not match germline at one end; this may be a read error. The chain combines TRBV6-1 with TRBJ2-3, with TRBD2 matching 15 bases. The V gene's germline CDR1 is MNHNS and CDR2 SASEGT. The CDR3 spans 15 residues. For the CDR3, the DNA is TGTGCCGGCAGAGGACTAGCGGGGGGGCCAGATACGCAGTATTTT. Its protein is CAGRGLAGGPDTQYF.

There are many counts of this clone. V usage is TRBV29-1 and J usage is TRBJ2-2; D uncertain. Trimming took 4 bases from V and 0 from J, leaving 6 bases between them. The CDR3 contains 13 residues. The germline gives CDR1 SQVTM, CDR2 ANQGSEA. CDR3 coding DNA: TGCAGCGTTGGGAGTTCGAACACCGGGGAGCTGTTTTTT. As protein: CSVGSSNTGELFF.

In this sample, this clone turned up many times. The J gene is TRBJ2-2, the V gene TRBV5-1; perhaps TRBD1 as D (6 bases). This CDR3 has 18 amino acids. Germline CDR1 and CDR2: SGHRS and YFSETQ. Between the trimmed V and J ends, which lost 1 base and 0 bases, there was a span of 16 bases. CDR3: CASSLTGSRLPNTGELFF. The DNA for the CDR3 is TGCGCCAGCAGCTTGACAGGGTCTCGACTCCCGAACACCGGGGAGCTGTTTTTT. Variable domain in full (rest from reference TRBV5-1 and TRBJ2-2): KAGVTQTPRYLIKTRGQQVTLSCSPISGHRSVSWYQQTPGQGLQFLFEYFSETQRNKGNFPGRFSGRQFSNSRSEMNVSTLELGDSALYLCASSLTGSRLPNTGELFFGEGSRLTVL.

The V and J genes are TRBV3-1 and TRBJ1-1, with 9 bases identical to TRBD1. The CDR3 sequence is 15 residues long. V lost 4 bases and J lost 0; bases outside the gene matches: 3. Germline CDR1 reads LGHDT; CDR2 reads YNNKEL (reference sequence). The CDR3 region has the DNA TGTGCCAGCAGCCCGACAGGGGGGCTGAACACTGAAGCTTTCTTT. Protein: CASSPTGGLNTEAFF.